Below are 13 T cell receptor beta chains sequenced from a single sample in a study of human T cells and chemical hapten exposure. Each CDR3 protein is one row after TCRdb ran MiXCR on the RACE reads. The table records fewer than 300,000 distinct CDR3 sequences, over 7.5% of them present only once. Time point specified: pre-sensitization, week 0. The treatment is: therapeutic diphenylcyclopropenone sensitization with weekly scalp DPC. Material: whole blood, obtained in connection with sensitization to the hapten diphenylcyclopropenone (DPC). The receptor set was obtained from a man aged 18 to 30 with alopecia areata. Some clones in this sample may be carry-over from other donors' samples.

This clonotype was observed a few times. The V and J genes are TRBV2 and TRBJ1-2, with D tentatively TRBD1 (5 bases). Looked up from germline, CDR1 is SNHLY and CDR2 is FYNNEI. CDR3 size: 15 residues. Trimming removed 6 bases at V and 5 bases at J, with 19 bases between. The DNA for the CDR3 is TGTGCCAGCAGCTCTACAGGATCCGTAACGTATGGCTACACCTTC. This translates into CASSSTGSVTYGYTF.

This clonotype was counted at least ten times. The rearrangement uses TRBV28 and TRBJ1-2; TRBD1 might be the D (6 bases). The ends were cut back, 5 bases at V and 2 bases at J, with 9 bases in the middle. CDR1 and CDR2 (germline): MDHEN, SYDVKM. The length of the CDR3 is 13 residues. The chain's CDR3 is CASSLTGNYGYTF. CDR3 sequence (DNA): TGTGCCAGCAGTCTTACAGGGAACTATGGCTACACCTTC.

This chain joins TRBV21-1 and TRBJ1-1; the table's D call of TRBD1 was not tested on the DNA. TRBV21-1 is described as a pseudogene. This CDR3 spans 17 amino acids. CDR3 region: CASSKDRNAGGSAEAFF. The CDR3 DNA sequence: TGTGCCAGCAGCAAAGACCGGAATGCGGGGGGCTCGGCTGAAGCTTTCTTT.

This clonotype has more than one count but fewer than ten. The J gene is TRBJ1-6, the V gene TRBV7-2, with D hard to call. Trimming shortened V by 3 bases and J by 6 bases, and 6 bases separated the two germline ends. The CDR3 loop spans 13 amino acids. Germline values: CDR1 SGHTA, CDR2 FQGNSA. The CDR3 sequence is CASSLVFNSPLHF. The CDR3 DNA reads as TGTGCCAGCAGCTTGGTTTTTAATTCACCCCTCCACTTT.

This chain connects TRBV7-9 to TRBJ2-1; tentative D call: TRBD2 (6 bases). Germline V gene data show CDR1 as SEHNR and CDR2 as FQNEAQ (reference sequence). This CDR3 contains 15 residues. Trimming left V 1 base short and J 9 bases short, with 16 bases between. The CDR3 loop is CASSLEGMAGREQFF. The CDR3 DNA reads as TGTGCCAGCAGCTTAGAGGGTATGGCGGGGCGTGAGCAGTTCTTC.

The chain is built from TRBV7-8 and TRBJ1-5; D unresolved. The CDR3 covers 14 residues. V lost 1 base and J lost 6, with 10 bases in between. The germline gives CDR1 SGHVS, CDR2 FQNEAQ. CDR3 DNA sequence: TGTGCCAGCAGCTTAGATCTCGTGAGTCAGCCCCAGCATTTT. Translation gives CASSLDLVSQPQHF.

CDR3: CASSLMGMNTEAFF. The CDR3 DNA is TGTGCCAGCAGCTTAATGGGGATGAACACTGAAGCTTTCTTT. The chain couples TRBV7-3 to TRBJ1-1; unclear D gene. V lost 1 base and J 0 bases, leaving 6 bases between the germline ends. Germline V CDR1 and CDR2: SGHTA, FQGTGA. This CDR3 is built from 14 residues.

The J gene is TRBJ2-6, the V gene TRBV5-1, with D possibly TRBD2 on 7 matching bases. The CDR3 totals 17 residues. With 2 bases removed from V and 0 bases from J, the gap between germline ends came to 12 bases. In germline, CDR1 is SGHRS, CDR2 YFSETQ. CDR3 nucleotide sequence: TGCGCCAGCAGCTTATCACGGGGGGCCTCTGGGGCCAACGTCCTGACTTTC. Translation: CASSLSRGASGANVLTF.

This clonotype was counted only a few times. The rearrangement links TRBV7-9 to TRBJ2-5; D is perhaps TRBD1 (6 bases). The CDR3 runs 17 residues. Germline values: CDR1 SEHNR, CDR2 FQNEAQ (reference sequence). The ends were cut back, 1 base at V and 2 bases at J, with 17 bases in the middle. The CDR3 protein is CASSLEFSSRGQETQYF. In DNA, the CDR3 is TGTGCCAGCAGCTTAGAGTTCAGTTCCAGGGGACAAGAGACCCAGTACTTC.

J is TRBJ2-7 and V is TRBV4-2; 11 nucleotides line up with TRBD2. The germline V gene has CDR1 LGHNA and CDR2 YNFKEQ. Trimming removed 4 bases from V and 3 bases from J; junction bases left unmatched: 5. The length of the CDR3 is 15 residues. CDR3 nucleotides: TGTGCCAGCAGCCCCTTGACTAGCGGGGTCTACGAGCAGTACTTC. Its translation is CASSPLTSGVYEQYF.

This clonotype showed up just a few times. The rearrangement links TRBV24-1 to TRBJ2-2; 10 nucleotides match TRBD2. The germline V gene has CDR1 KGHDR and CDR2 SFDVKD. The trim removed 2 bases at V and 3 bases at J, leaving 5 bases unmatched. This CDR3 is 17 amino acids long. This CDR3 reads CATSDSRLAGDTGELFF. For the CDR3, the DNA is TGTGCCACCAGTGATTCGCGGCTAGCGGGGGACACCGGGGAGCTGTTTTTT.

This clonotype has at least ten counts. The chain combines TRBV9 with TRBJ2-3; no reliable D call. Trimming took 3 bases from V and 9 from J, leaving 5 bases between them. Per germline, CDR1 SGDLS and CDR2 YYNGEE. The CDR3 consists of 10 residues. The CDR3 protein is CASSGVTQYF. DNA for the CDR3: TGTGCCAGCAGCGGGGTAACGCAGTATTTT.

This clonotype was seen a handful of times. The V call is TRBV12-3 or TRBV12-4, the J call TRBJ2-7; D may be TRBD1 (6 bases). The CDR3 covers 13 residues. V was clipped by 2 bases and J by 2 bases, with 7 bases between them. CDR3 sequence: CASSLRTAYEQYF. The CDR3 DNA follows: TGTGCCAGCAGTTTAAGGACAGCCTACGAGCAGTACTTC.